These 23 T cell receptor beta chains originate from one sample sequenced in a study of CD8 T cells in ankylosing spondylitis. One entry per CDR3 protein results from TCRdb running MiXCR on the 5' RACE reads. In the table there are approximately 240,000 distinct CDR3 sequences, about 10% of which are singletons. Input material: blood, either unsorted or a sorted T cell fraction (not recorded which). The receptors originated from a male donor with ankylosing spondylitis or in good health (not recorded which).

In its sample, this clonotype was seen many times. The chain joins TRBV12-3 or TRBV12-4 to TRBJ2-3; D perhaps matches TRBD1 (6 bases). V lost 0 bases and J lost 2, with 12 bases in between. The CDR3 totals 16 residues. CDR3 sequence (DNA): TGTGCCAGCAGTTTAGCGGGGGCACTCAACACAGATACGCAGTATTTT. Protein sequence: CASSLAGALNTDTQYF.

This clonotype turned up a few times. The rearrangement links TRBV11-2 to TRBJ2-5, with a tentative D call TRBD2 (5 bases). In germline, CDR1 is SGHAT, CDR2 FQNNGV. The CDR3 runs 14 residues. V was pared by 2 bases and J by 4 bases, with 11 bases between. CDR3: CASSLLVSGETQYF. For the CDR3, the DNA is TGTGCCAGCAGCTTATTGGTGAGCGGAGAGACCCAGTACTTC.

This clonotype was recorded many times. The CDR3 nucleotides read TGTGCCAGCAGCTCCGCCAGGGCGATAATGAACACTGAAGCTTTCTTT. Encoded protein: CASSSARAIMNTEAFF. The genes are TRBV9 and TRBJ1-1; a possible D gene is TRBD1 (5 bases). Per germline, CDR1 SGDLS and CDR2 YYNGEE. The CDR3 length is 16 residues. V shed 4 bases and J shed 0 bases, with 16 bases lying between them.

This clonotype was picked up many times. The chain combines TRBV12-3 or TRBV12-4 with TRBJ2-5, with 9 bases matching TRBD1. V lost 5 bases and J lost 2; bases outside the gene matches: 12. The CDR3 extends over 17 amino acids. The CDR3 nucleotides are TGTGCCAGCAGTACCTACCGGGACAGGGCTTCTCAAGAGACCCAGTACTTC. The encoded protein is CASSTYRDRASQETQYF.

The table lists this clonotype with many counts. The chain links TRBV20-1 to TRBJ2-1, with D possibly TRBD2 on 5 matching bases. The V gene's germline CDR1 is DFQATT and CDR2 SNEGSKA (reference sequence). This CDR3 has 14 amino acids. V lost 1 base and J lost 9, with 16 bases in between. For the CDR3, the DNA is TGCAGTGCTAGAGGCCCCATCTCTGGAGGTGAGCAGTTCTTC. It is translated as CSARGPISGGEQFF.

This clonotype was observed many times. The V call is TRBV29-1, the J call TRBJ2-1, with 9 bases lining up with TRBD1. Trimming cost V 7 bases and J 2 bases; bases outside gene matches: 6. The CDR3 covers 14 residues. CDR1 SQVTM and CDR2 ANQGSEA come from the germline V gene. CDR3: CSAPGQGTYNEQFF. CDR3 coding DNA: TGCAGCGCACCGGGACAGGGAACCTACAATGAGCAGTTCTTC.

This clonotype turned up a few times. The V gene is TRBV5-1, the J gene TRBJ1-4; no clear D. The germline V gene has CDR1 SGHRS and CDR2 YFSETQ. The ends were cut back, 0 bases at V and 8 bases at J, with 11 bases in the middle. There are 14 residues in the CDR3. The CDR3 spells CASSLVGSSEKLFF. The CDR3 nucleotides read TGCGCCAGCAGCTTGGTAGGGTCGAGCGAAAAACTGTTTTTT.

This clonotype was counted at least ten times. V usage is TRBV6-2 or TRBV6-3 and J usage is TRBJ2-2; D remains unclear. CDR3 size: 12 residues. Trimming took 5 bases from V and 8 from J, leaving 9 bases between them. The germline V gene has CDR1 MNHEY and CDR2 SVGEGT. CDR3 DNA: TGTGCCAGCAGTCCCTTAGTGGGGGAGCTGTTTTTT. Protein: CASSPLVGELFF.

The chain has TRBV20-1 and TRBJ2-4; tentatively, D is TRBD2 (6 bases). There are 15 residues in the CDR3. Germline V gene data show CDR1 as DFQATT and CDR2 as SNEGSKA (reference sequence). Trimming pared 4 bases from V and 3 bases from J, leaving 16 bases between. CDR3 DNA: TGCAGTGCTACCTTTGCGGGGACGATCAAAAACATTCAGTACTTC. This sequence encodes CSATFAGTIKNIQYF.

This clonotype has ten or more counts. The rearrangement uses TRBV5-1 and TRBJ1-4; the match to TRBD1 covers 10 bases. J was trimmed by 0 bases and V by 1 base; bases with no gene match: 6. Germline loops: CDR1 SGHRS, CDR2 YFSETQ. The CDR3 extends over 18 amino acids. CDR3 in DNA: TGCGCCAGCAGCTTGAAGGCAGGACAGGGGGCAACTAATGAAAAACTGTTTTTT. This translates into CASSLKAGQGATNEKLFF.

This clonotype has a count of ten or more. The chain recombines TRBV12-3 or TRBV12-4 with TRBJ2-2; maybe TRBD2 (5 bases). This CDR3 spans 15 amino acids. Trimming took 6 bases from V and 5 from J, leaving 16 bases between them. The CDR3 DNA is TGTGCCAGCAGACCCGACGGGCGGAGGACCGGGGAGCTGTTTTTT. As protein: CASRPDGRRTGELFF.

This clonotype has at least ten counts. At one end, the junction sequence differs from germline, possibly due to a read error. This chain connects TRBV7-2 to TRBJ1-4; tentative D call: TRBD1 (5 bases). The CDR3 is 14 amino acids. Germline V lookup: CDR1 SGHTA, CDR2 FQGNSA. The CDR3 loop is CASGLGQWSEKLFF. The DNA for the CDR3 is TGTGCCAGCGGCTTGGGGCAGTGGAGTGAAAAACTGTTTTTT.

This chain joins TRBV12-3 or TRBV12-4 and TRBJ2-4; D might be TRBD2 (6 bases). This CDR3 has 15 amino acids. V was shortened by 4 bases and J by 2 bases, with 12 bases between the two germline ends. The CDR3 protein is CASSYRDSTKNIQYF. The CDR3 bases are TGTGCCAGCAGTTATCGGGACTCAACCAAAAACATTCAGTACTTC.

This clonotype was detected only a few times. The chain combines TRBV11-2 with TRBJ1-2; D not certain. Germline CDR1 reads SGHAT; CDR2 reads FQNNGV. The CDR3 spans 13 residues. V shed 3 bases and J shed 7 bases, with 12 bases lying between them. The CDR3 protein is CASSLVGSGGYTF. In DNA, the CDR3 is TGTGCCAGCAGCTTGGTCGGGTCCGGTGGCTACACCTTC. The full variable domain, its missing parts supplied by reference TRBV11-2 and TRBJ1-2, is EAGVAQSPRYKIIEKRQSVAFWCNPISGHATLYWYQQILGQGPKLLIQFQNNGVVDDSQLPKDRFSAERLKGVDSTLKIQPAKLEDSAVYLCASSLVGSGGYTFGSGTRLTVV.

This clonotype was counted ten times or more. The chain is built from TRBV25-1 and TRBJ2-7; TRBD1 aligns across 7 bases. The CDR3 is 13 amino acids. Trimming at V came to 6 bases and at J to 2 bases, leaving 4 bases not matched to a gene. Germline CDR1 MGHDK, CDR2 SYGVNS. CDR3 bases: TGTGCCAGCAGAGACAGGGCCACCTACGAGCAGTACTTC. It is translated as CASRDRATYEQYF.

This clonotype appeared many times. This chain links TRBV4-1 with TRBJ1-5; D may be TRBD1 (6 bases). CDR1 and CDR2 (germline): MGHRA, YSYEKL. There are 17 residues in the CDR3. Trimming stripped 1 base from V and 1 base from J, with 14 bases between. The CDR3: CASSQGVRGLSNQPQHF. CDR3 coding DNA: TGCGCCAGCAGCCAAGGGGTCAGGGGTTTGAGCAATCAGCCCCAGCATTTT.

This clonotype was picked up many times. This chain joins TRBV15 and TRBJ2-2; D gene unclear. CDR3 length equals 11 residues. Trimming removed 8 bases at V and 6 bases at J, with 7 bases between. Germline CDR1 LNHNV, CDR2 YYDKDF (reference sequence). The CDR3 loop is CATGHAGELFF. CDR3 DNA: TGTGCCACCGGCCATGCCGGGGAGCTGTTTTTT.

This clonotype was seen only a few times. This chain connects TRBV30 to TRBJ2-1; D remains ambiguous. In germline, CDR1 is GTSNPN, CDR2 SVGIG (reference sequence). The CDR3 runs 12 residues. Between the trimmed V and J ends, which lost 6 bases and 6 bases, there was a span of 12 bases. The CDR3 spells CACPGSINEQFF. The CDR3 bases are TGTGCCTGTCCGGGCTCAATCAATGAGCAGTTCTTC.

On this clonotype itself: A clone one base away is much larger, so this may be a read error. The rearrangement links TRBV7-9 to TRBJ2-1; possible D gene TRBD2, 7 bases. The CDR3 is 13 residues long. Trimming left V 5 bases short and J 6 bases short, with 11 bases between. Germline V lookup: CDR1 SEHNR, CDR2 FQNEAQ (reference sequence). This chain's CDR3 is CASSPRGANEQFF. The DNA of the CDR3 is TGTGCCAGCAGCCCCCGGGGGGCCAATGAGCAGTTCTTC.

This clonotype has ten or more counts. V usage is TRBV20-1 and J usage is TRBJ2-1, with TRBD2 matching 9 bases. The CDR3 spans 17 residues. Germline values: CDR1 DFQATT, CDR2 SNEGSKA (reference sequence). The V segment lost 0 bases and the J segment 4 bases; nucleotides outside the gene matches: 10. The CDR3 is CSARDVLAGSMYNEQFF. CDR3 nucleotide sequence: TGCAGTGCTAGAGATGTCCTAGCGGGATCAATGTACAATGAGCAGTTCTTC.

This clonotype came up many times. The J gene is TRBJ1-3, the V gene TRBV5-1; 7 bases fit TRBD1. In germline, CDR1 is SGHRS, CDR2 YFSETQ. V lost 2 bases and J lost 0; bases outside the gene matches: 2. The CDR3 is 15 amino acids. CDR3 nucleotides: TGCGCCAGCAGCTTCGGGACAGCCTCTGGAAACACCATATATTTT. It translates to CASSFGTASGNTIYF.

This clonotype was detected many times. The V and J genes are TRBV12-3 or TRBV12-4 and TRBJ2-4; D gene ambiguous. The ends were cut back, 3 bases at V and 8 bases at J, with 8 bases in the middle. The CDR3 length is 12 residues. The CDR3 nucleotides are TGTGCCAGCAGTTTGAGTGTGGACATTCAGTACTTC. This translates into CASSLSVDIQYF.

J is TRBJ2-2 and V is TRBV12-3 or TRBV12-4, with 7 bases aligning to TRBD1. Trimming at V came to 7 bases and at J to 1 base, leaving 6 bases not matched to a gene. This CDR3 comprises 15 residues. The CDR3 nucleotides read TGTGCCAGCACCGCGGACAGGATGAACACCGGGGAGCTGTTTTTT. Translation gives CASTADRMNTGELFF.